These T cell receptor beta chains were read from a single sample in a study of Graves' ophthalmopathy and Graves' hyperthyroidism. MiXCR was run by TCRdb on the multiplex PCR reads, yielding one entry per CDR3 protein. The table shows hundreds of thousands of distinct CDR3 sequences, with over 40% occurring only once. Sequencing input: peripheral blood. The source is an adult man with Graves' ophthalmopathy. The conserved cysteine and the conserved F or W are not part of the CDR3 here. The D gene is left open where the match is weak.

TRBV10-3	TRBJ2-6	.	APSGAGANVLT
TRBV18	TRBJ1-1	.	ASSPGRGEAF
TRBV2	TRBJ1-2	TRBD1	ASKSGQGEDYGYT
TRBV6-5	TRBJ1-2	.	ASRGTGLDYGYT
TRBV12-3/TRBV12-4	TRBJ2-5	.	ASSFQGPQETQY
TRBV12-3/TRBV12-4	TRBJ1-1	TRBD1	ASSRTGGGTEAF
TRBV28	TRBJ1-2	TRBD1	ATYYRGRGYGYT
TRBV29-1	TRBJ1-1	TRBD1	SVELQGWEVGTEAF
TRBV11-3	TRBJ1-2	.	ASSSGTTDYGYT
TRBV12-5	TRBJ1-2	.	ASGLPPNGYT
TRBV25-1	TRBJ2-2	.	ASSDSVTANTGELF
TRBV25-1	TRBJ1-6	TRBD1	ASSQGGNSPLH
TRBV5-1	TRBJ2-5	TRBD1	ASTPGTGGETQY
TRBV25-1	TRBJ1-2	.	ASSALPGPKQYYGYT
TRBV25-1	TRBJ2-7	.	ASLGGAYEQY
TRBV10-3	TRBJ1-1	.	ASNTGRTEAF
TRBV10-3	TRBJ1-5	.	AISASSRADQPQH
TRBV11-2	TRBJ2-2	TRBD1	ASSSYRGPNTGELF
TRBV7-2	TRBJ2-7	TRBD1	ASSTYRGGYEQY
TRBV4-1	TRBJ2-7	.	ASSQGITGLYEQY
TRBV6-5	TRBJ1-1	TRBD1	ASSYYSGQGPNTEAF
TRBV10-3	TRBJ2-2	.	AISEPGEGELF
TRBV20-1	TRBJ1-3	.	SARDGPGNTIY
TRBV29-1	TRBJ2-7	TRBD1	SVSWTGADEQY
TRBV20-1	TRBJ2-5	TRBD2	SARDREAVQETQY
TRBV6-1	TRBJ2-2	.	ASSERGMGELF
TRBV7-6	TRBJ2-3	.	ASSAIRGGTDTQY
TRBV5-1	TRBJ1-1	.	ASRSQGARDMNTEAF
TRBV10-3	TRBJ1-4	.	ASSYSSTGTAKGEKLF
TRBV7-2	TRBJ2-7	.	ASSLASSYEQY
TRBV10-3	TRBJ1-1	.	AIIGTWTHTEAF
TRBV7-2	TRBJ1-2	.	ASSYYLGGEGYT
TRBV25-1	TRBJ2-5	TRBD2	ASSDGASGGARQTQY
TRBV29-1	TRBJ2-5	TRBD2	SVEVAGGPKGTQY
TRBV15	TRBJ1-4	.	ATNRPGMKNCF
TRBV7-9	TRBJ1-5	.	ASSLVTDGNQPQH
TRBV6-6	TRBJ1-5	.	ASSHLGHYSNQPQH